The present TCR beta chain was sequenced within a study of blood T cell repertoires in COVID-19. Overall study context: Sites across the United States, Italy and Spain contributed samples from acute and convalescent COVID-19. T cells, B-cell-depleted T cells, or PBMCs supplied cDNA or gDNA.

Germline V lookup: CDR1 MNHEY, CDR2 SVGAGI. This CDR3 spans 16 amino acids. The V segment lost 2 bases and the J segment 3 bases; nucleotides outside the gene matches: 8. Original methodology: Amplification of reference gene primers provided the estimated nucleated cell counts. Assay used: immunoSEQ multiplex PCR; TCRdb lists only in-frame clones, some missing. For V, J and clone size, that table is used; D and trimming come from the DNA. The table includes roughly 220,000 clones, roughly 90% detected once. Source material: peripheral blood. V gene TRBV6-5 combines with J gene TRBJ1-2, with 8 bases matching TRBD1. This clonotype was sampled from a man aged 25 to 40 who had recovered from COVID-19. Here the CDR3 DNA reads TGTGCCAGCAGTTACACCTCCAGGGGGCTTGACTATGGCTACACCTTC. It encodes CASSYTSRGLDYGYTF.